The 29 T cell receptor beta chains listed next were all sequenced from one sample in a study of blood T cell repertoires in COVID-19 (dated by TCRdb to the early 2020s). Library creation used the immunoSEQ multiplex PCR assay. Imported from immuneACCESS, the table was reduced by TCRdb to in-frame sequences with V and J called. These copies leave out some clones; in studies compared against another copy, an unresolved V gene accounts for under half, and the cause of the remainder is not known. The sample table records 250,000 to 300,000 clones; approximately 85% of these occur just once. The top ten hold roughly 11% of the sample. Specimen: peripheral blood. These receptors were collected from an older woman with acute or convalescent COVID-19.

The chain joins TRBV2 to TRBJ2-5; possible D gene TRBD2, 6 bases. Germline values: CDR1 SNHLY, CDR2 FYNNEI. V lost 8 bases and J lost 3, with 16 bases in between. The CDR3 spans 14 residues. As DNA, the CDR3 is TGTGCCAGCGGAGCGGGCTTGAGGAAAGAGACCCAGTACTTC. Its translation: CASGAGLRKETQYF.

This sequence joins TRBV7-9 and TRBJ1-5; D perhaps matches TRBD1 (5 bases). This CDR3 is 14 amino acids long. Germline loops: CDR1 SEHNR, CDR2 FQNEAQ (reference sequence). The V and J ends lost 0 bases and 6 bases respectively, with 9 bases between them. As DNA, the CDR3 is TGTGCCAGCAGCTTAGCCGGGGGAGGTCAGCCCCAGCATTTT. Translation: CASSLAGGGQPQHF.

The genes are TRBV2 and TRBJ1-2; D is unresolved. In germline, CDR1 is SNHLY, CDR2 FYNNEI. Trimming shortened V by 8 bases and J by 5 bases, and 12 bases separated the two germline ends. The CDR3 sequence is 12 residues long. The CDR3 sequence: CASLPTGYGYTF. Written as DNA, the CDR3 is TGTGCCAGCCTCCCCACCGGGTATGGCTACACCTTC. Full variable domain (missing parts from reference TRBV2 and TRBJ1-2): EPEVTQTPSHQVTQMGQEVILRCVPISNHLYFYWYRQILGQKVEFLVSFYNNEISEKSEIFDDQFSVERPDGSNFTLKIRSTKLEDSAMYFCASLPTGYGYTFGSGTRLTVV.

The chain has TRBV5-6 and TRBJ1-1; D is unclear. The CDR3 totals 13 residues. Germline assignment: CDR1 SGHDT and CDR2 YYEEEE. V lost 2 bases, J lost 5 bases, and 10 bases lay in between. DNA for the CDR3: TGTGCCAGCAGCTTCTCCCCCGGGACTGAAGCTTTCTTT. As protein: CASSFSPGTEAFF.

The chain combines TRBV9 with TRBJ1-2; no definite D call. V was shortened by 0 bases and J by 4 bases, with 10 bases between the two germline ends. CDR1 is SGDLS, CDR2 YYNGEE, per germline. This CDR3 is 14 amino acids long. The CDR3 spells CASSVDGRSYGYTF. CDR3 nucleotides: TGTGCCAGCAGCGTAGATGGCAGAAGCTATGGCTACACCTTC. The whole variable domain, remainder taken from reference TRBV9 and TRBJ1-2, is DSGVTQTPKHLITATGQRVTLRCSPRSGDLSVYWYQQSLDQGLQFLIQYYNGEERAKGNILERFSAQQFPDLHSELNLSSLELGDSALYFCASSVDGRSYGYTFGSGTRLTVV.

V is TRBV7-2 and J is TRBJ1-1; D perhaps matches TRBD1 (5 bases). The length of the CDR3 is 12 residues. Germline V gene sequence: CDR1 SGHTA, CDR2 FQGNSA. Trimming left V 1 base short and J 6 bases short, with 6 bases between. CDR3 nucleotides: TGTGCCAGCAGCTTAGAGGGGCCTGAAGCTTTCTTT. Translated, it gives CASSLEGPEAFF.

V usage is TRBV5-5 and J usage is TRBJ2-2; the D gene is possibly TRBD1 (5 bases). The CDR3 sequence is 15 residues long. Germline V gene sequence: CDR1 SGHKS, CDR2 YYEKEE (reference sequence). V lost 5 bases to trimming and J lost 1 base, with 12 bases between them. CDR3 nucleotides: TGTGCCAGCAGTTGGGGCGGACAGAACACCGGGGAGCTGTTTTTT. As protein: CASSWGGQNTGELFF.

This clone was observed once. The V and J genes are TRBV3-1 (or the pseudogene TRBV3-2) and TRBJ1-2, with 7 positions matching TRBD1. There are 13 residues in the CDR3. V shed 4 bases, J shed 4 bases, and the junction held 3 bases outside the gene matches. Per germline, CDR1 LGHDT and CDR2 YNNKEL (reference sequence). The CDR3, as DNA: TGTGCCAGCAGCCCCGGGACAGTCTATGGCTACACCTTC. This sequence encodes CASSPGTVYGYTF.

A remark on this clone: Other DNA sequences in this sample translate to the same CDR3. The chain combines TRBV2 with TRBJ1-5; 8 bases map to TRBD1. Per the germline V gene, CDR1 is SNHLY and CDR2 is FYNNEI. After removal of 6 bases from V and 7 bases from J, the junction contained 8 bases not matched to a gene. The CDR3 sequence is 14 residues long. In nucleotides, the CDR3 is TGTGCCAGCAGCGGTACAGGGGGAAGACAGCCCCAGCATTTT. This codes for CASSGTGGRQPQHF.

The chain has TRBV19 and TRBJ1-5, with a weak D call TRBD1 (5 bases). The germline CDR1 and CDR2 sequences are LNHDA and SQIVND (reference sequence). V was cut by 7 bases and J by 2 bases, with 12 bases left in between. This CDR3 comprises 14 residues. CDR3 bases: TGTGCCAGTAACCGCAGGGAAGGCAATCAGCCCCAGCATTTT. Translated, it gives CASNRREGNQPQHF.

This clone showed up just a few times. The chain carries TRBV7-2 and TRBJ2-7, with no clear D. Trimming took off 1 base at V and 6 bases at J, with 16 bases between the two ends. Germline V gene lookup returns CDR1 SGHTA and CDR2 FQGNSA. The CDR3 contains 15 residues. The CDR3: CASSLGATRWAEQYF. The CDR3 DNA sequence: TGTGCCAGCAGCTTAGGCGCGACCAGGTGGGCCGAGCAGTACTTC.

The rearrangement uses TRBV6-6 and TRBJ1-5, with 7 bases that match TRBD1. With V trimmed by 8 bases and J by 0 bases, 1 base remained unmatched. Germline V gene sequence: CDR1 MNHNY, CDR2 SVGAGI (reference sequence). The CDR3 sequence is 13 residues long. The DNA for the CDR3 is TGTGCCAGCCAGGGGGGTAGCAATCAGCCCCAGCATTTT. Amino acids: CASQGGSNQPQHF.

The rearrangement uses TRBV19 and TRBJ1-1; a possible D gene is TRBD1 (6 bases). Per germline, CDR1 LNHDA and CDR2 SQIVND (reference sequence). The CDR3 totals 14 residues. Trimming pared 1 base from V and 4 bases from J, leaving 10 bases between. The CDR3 loop reads CASSIGQVSTEAFF. CDR3 nucleotide sequence: TGTGCCAGTAGTATAGGACAGGTGAGCACTGAAGCTTTCTTT.

The chain employs TRBV11-1 and TRBJ2-7; perhaps TRBD2 as D (5 bases). V was clipped by 4 bases and J by 7 bases, with 20 bases between them. CDR1 and CDR2 (germline): SGHAT, FQDESV (reference sequence). The CDR3 is made up of 15 amino acids. CDR3 protein: CASSSRRGLAQEQYF. CDR3 nucleotides: TGTGCCAGCAGCTCAAGACGGGGTTTAGCGCAAGAGCAGTACTTC.

CDR3 nucleotides: TGTGCCAGCTCACCAACCGGTCAACAGGGGAAGAGCTACACCTTC. It yields the protein CASSPTGQQGKSYTF. The chain combines TRBV18 with TRBJ1-2, with 7 bases fitting TRBD1. CDR1 KGHSH and CDR2 LQKENI come from the germline V gene. After removal of 2 bases from V and 9 bases from J, the junction contained 12 bases not matched to a gene. The CDR3 length is 15 residues.

The chain joins TRBV21-1 to TRBJ2-1; the D segment call TRBD2 is taken from the table without a DNA check. TRBV21-1 is deemed a pseudogene. The CDR3 loop spans 14 amino acids. The CDR3 sequence is CASSKGRRGHEQFF. CDR3 nucleotides: TGTGCCAGCAGCAAAGGCCGTAGAGGCCATGAGCAGTTCTTC.

The V call is TRBV7-2, the J call TRBJ2-2; TRBD2 matches 7 bases. CDR1 is SGHTA and CDR2 is FQGNSA in the germline V gene. V was pared by 0 bases and J by 9 bases, with 10 bases of the junction left unmatched. The CDR3 spans 16 residues. Here the CDR3 reads CASSLAAGRVTRELFF. The CDR3 coding sequence is TGTGCCAGCAGCTTAGCAGCAGGGAGGGTAACCCGGGAGCTGTTTTTT.

This chain joins TRBV5-1 and TRBJ1-2, with TRBD1 as a possible D gene (6 bases). V was pared by 0 bases and J by 7 bases, with 16 bases between. Looked up from germline, CDR1 is SGHRS and CDR2 is YFSETQ. CDR3 length: 15 amino acids. The CDR3, as DNA: TGCGCCAGCAGCTTGGCCTGGACAGTCGATACTGGCTACACCTTC. Protein sequence: CASSLAWTVDTGYTF.

The CDR3 DNA sequence: TGTGCCAGCAGCCAAGCGTTAAACAGGGGAGCCATTAACTATGGCTACACCTTC. Translated, it gives CASSQALNRGAINYGYTF. The chain couples TRBV4-2 to TRBJ1-2, with 7 bases that match TRBD1. This CDR3 region has 18 residues. V was clipped by 1 base and J by 1 base; unmatched bases: 12. Germline V gene lookup returns CDR1 LGHNA and CDR2 YNFKEQ.

The chain combines TRBV2 with TRBJ1-2; D gene ambiguous. Germline V gene sequence: CDR1 SNHLY, CDR2 FYNNEI. V gave up 4 bases and J gave up 8 bases, with 17 bases separating them. The CDR3 runs to 14 residues. CDR3 sequence: CASSARLTEPGYTF. The CDR3 DNA is TGTGCCAGCAGTGCAAGATTGACGGAGCCCGGCTACACCTTC.

In its sample, this clone was seen a few times. The chain uses TRBV18 and TRBJ1-1; no firm D call. CDR1 and CDR2 (germline): KGHSH, LQKENI. Trimming took 1 base from V and 8 from J, leaving 8 bases between them. The CDR3 contains 12 residues. This chain's CDR3 is CASSPQVREAFF. CDR3 nucleotide sequence: TGTGCCAGCTCACCACAAGTCAGAGAAGCTTTCTTT.

J is TRBJ2-2 and V is TRBV25-1, with no clear D. The CDR3 loop spans 11 amino acids. CDR1 and CDR2 from the germline V gene are MGHDK and SYGVNS. V was trimmed by 4 bases and J by 7 bases, leaving 4 bases between them. CDR3 loop: CASSALGELFF. The CDR3, as DNA: TGTGCCAGCAGTGCCCTCGGGGAGCTGTTTTTT.

The chain combines TRBV30 with TRBJ2-7, with D possibly being TRBD2 (6 bases). V dropped 0 bases and J dropped 12 bases, with 12 bases sitting between them. Germline loops: CDR1 GTSNPN, CDR2 SVGIG (reference sequence). CDR3 length: 11 amino acids. The CDR3 DNA reads TGTGCCTGGAGTGTACAGGAGGGGAGGTACTTC. Amino acid sequence: CAWSVQEGRYF.

This clone was seen only once. The genes are TRBV5-1 and TRBJ2-7; D is unclear. Looked up from germline, CDR1 is SGHRS and CDR2 is YFSETQ. The CDR3 runs to 15 residues. Trimming pared 0 bases from V and 6 bases from J, leaving 16 bases between. In nucleotides, the CDR3 is TGCGCCAGCAGCTTGGCGGCCGCCCAGGTCCGCGAGCAGTACTTC. Translating gives CASSLAAAQVREQYF.

CDR3 DNA: TGTGCCAGCAGCTTATCGGGGATCATGAACACTGAAGCTTTCTTT. This sequence encodes CASSLSGIMNTEAFF. The chain employs TRBV7-9 and TRBJ1-1; D call uncertain. Germline-derived CDR1 and CDR2 are SEHNR and FQNEAQ (reference sequence). Trimming removed 2 bases at V and 0 bases at J, with 10 bases between. There are 15 residues in the CDR3.

The rearrangement links TRBV28 to TRBJ2-7; 9 bases agree with TRBD1. CDR1 is MDHEN and CDR2 is SYDVKM in the germline V gene. Trimming at V came to 7 bases and at J to 1 base, leaving 8 bases not matched to a gene. The CDR3 runs 15 residues. The CDR3 is CASTGSGTGSYEQYF. CDR3 nucleotides: TGTGCCAGCACCGGCTCCGGGACAGGGTCCTACGAGCAGTACTTC.

V is TRBV3-1 (or the pseudogene TRBV3-2) and J is TRBJ1-1, with 7 bases that match TRBD1. Germline CDR1 is LGHDT and CDR2 is YNNKEL (reference sequence). The V and J ends lost 5 bases and 9 bases, in that order; junction bases with no gene match: 21. This CDR3 region has 17 residues. CDR3 sequence reads: CASSRRAKGAEHKKAFF. The CDR3 bases are TGTGCCAGCAGCAGAAGGGCAAAGGGGGCCGAACACAAGAAAGCTTTCTTT.

Written as DNA, the CDR3 is TGCAGTGGGTGGAGCTCCTACGAGCAGTACTTC. It translates to CSGWSSYEQYF. The rearrangement links TRBV20-1 to TRBJ2-7; D not resolved. Trimming cost V 7 bases and J 0 bases, with 7 bases left between them. Germline lookup yields CDR1 DFQATT and CDR2 SNEGSKA (reference sequence). The CDR3 has 11 residues.

This sequence joins TRBV7-9 and TRBJ2-3; a weak D match, TRBD2 (5 bases). CDR1 and CDR2 from the germline V gene are SEHNR and FQNEAQ (reference sequence). The CDR3 length is 12 residues. Trimming cost V 7 bases and J 5 bases, with 10 bases left between them. The CDR3, as DNA: TGTGCCAGCACGCCGAGCGGAGATACGCAGTATTTT. It translates to CASTPSGDTQYF.